This T cell receptor (beta chain) was documented in a study of siplizumab effects on memory and regulatory T cells. CDR3 length equals 13 residues. From germline, CDR1 is SGHTA and CDR2 FQGTGA. V lost 5 bases to trimming and J lost 7 bases; unmatched junction nucleotides: 7. Data came from immunoSEQ multiplex PCR; TCRdb stores just in-frame clones and leaves some out. The table records 94,000 or so clones, roughly 96% of them present only once. This clone was seen once. V gene TRBV7-3 combines with J gene TRBJ2-5, with 7 bases lining up with TRBD2. The origin of this receptor is a human donor in good health. Material for sequencing was naive CD4+ T cells sorted from blood. The CDR3 sequence is CASSPTSSGTQYF. In nucleotides, the CDR3 is TGTGCCAGCAGCCCGACTAGCAGTGGGACCCAGTACTTC. Based on the CDR3 plus reference TRBV7-3 and TRBJ2-5, the full variable domain is GAGVSQTPSNKVTEKGKYVELRCDPISGHTALYWYRQSLGQGPEFLIYFQGTGAADDSGLPNDRFFAVRPEGSVSTLKIQRTERGDSAVYLCASSPTSSGTQYFGPGTRLLVL.